Shown below are 22 T cell receptor beta chains from a single sample sequenced in a study of identical twins. TCRdb re-analysed the 5' RACE reads in MiXCR, keeping a single row per CDR3 protein. The sample carries about 250,000 distinct CDR3 sequences, about 14% recorded once. Sequencing was carried out using memory (CD45RO+) T cells sorted from blood. These receptors were taken from a woman younger than 30 in good health.

The J gene is TRBJ1-5, the V gene TRBV20-1; possible D gene TRBD1, 6 bases. The CDR3 totals 12 residues. Per the germline V gene, CDR1 is DFQATT and CDR2 is SNEGSKA (reference sequence). Trimming took off 7 bases at V and 7 bases at J, with 14 bases between the two ends. The CDR3 is CSVGGGTQPQHF. CDR3 in DNA: TGCAGTGTAGGAGGGGGGACCCAGCCCCAGCATTTT.

Many counts were recorded for this clonotype. The chain is built from TRBV12-3 or TRBV12-4 and TRBJ1-3, with 9 bases that match TRBD1. CDR3 length: 12 amino acids. Losses at the gene ends were 9 bases for V and 7 bases for J; bases not matched to a gene: 4. In nucleotides, the CDR3 is TGTGCCAGTGATGACAGGGGGAACACCATATATTTT. It encodes CASDDRGNTIYF.

This clonotype was counted many times. The chain couples TRBV11-2 to TRBJ1-2; perhaps TRBD1 as D (5 bases). Trimming removed 4 bases from V and 0 bases from J, with 12 bases in between. The CDR3 has 15 residues. Germline V lookup: CDR1 SGHAT, CDR2 FQNNGV. CDR3 nucleotides: TGTGCCAGCAGCTGGGGAGGGGCATCTAACTATGGCTACACCTTC. Its translation: CASSWGGASNYGYTF. Filled out from reference TRBV11-2 and TRBJ1-2, the complete variable domain reads EAGVAQSPRYKIIEKRQSVAFWCNPISGHATLYWYQQILGQGPKLLIQFQNNGVVDDSQLPKDRFSAERLKGVDSTLKIQPAKLEDSAVYLCASSWGGASNYGYTFGSGTRLTVV.

This clonotype was detected ten times or more. The chain is built from TRBV5-1 and TRBJ2-1; 7 bases fit TRBD2. The germline gives CDR1 SGHRS, CDR2 YFSETQ. The CDR3 has 14 amino acids. V lost 7 bases, J lost 7 bases, and 11 bases stayed unmatched. The CDR3 loop is CASFHGGGPNEQFF. The CDR3 coding sequence is TGCGCCAGCTTTCATGGGGGAGGGCCGAATGAGCAGTTCTTC. Together with reference TRBV5-1 and TRBJ2-1, the CDR3 gives the full variable domain: KAGVTQTPRYLIKTRGQQVTLSCSPISGHRSVSWYQQTPGQGLQFLFEYFSETQRNKGNFPGRFSGRQFSNSRSEMNVSTLELGDSALYLCASFHGGGPNEQFFGPGTRLTVL.

This clonotype was seen a few times. V gene TRBV12-3 or TRBV12-4 combines with J gene TRBJ2-4, with TRBD2 matching over 12 bases. Trimming took 1 base from V and 8 from J; bases not matched to a gene: 3. The CDR3 consists of 15 residues. This CDR3 is CASSLDLAGGHIQYF. The CDR3 DNA follows: TGTGCCAGCAGTTTAGATCTAGCGGGGGGGCACATTCAGTACTTC.

This clonotype turned up a few times. CDR3 sequence: CASSSRGYGEAFF. The CDR3 region has the DNA TGTGCCAGCAGTTCCAGGGGTTATGGTGAAGCTTTCTTT. J is TRBJ1-1 and V is TRBV6-5; possible D gene TRBD1, 6 bases. V was cut by 4 bases and J by 7 bases, with 13 bases left in between. The CDR3 totals 13 residues. Germline loops: CDR1 MNHEY, CDR2 SVGAGI.

The chain combines TRBV5-5 with TRBJ2-7, with D perhaps TRBD1 (6 bases). Per germline, CDR1 SGHKS and CDR2 YYEKEE (reference sequence). Trimming removed 3 bases from V and 4 bases from J, with 17 bases in between. The CDR3 consists of 15 residues. The CDR3 region has the DNA TGTGCCAGCAGCTATGGGGACATAGGGTTGTACGAGCAGTACTTC. Translation gives CASSYGDIGLYEQYF. The complete variable domain, with remaining parts taken from reference TRBV5-5 and TRBJ2-7, reads DAGVTQSPTHLIKTRGQQVTLRCSPISGHKSVSWYQQVLGQGPQFIFQYYEKEERGRGNFPDRFSARQFPNYSSELNVNALLLGDSALYLCASSYGDIGLYEQYFGPGTRLTVT.

Ten or more counts support this clonotype. V is TRBV9 and J is TRBJ2-1, with D unresolved. This CDR3 spans 15 amino acids. V was clipped by 0 bases and J by 2 bases, with 9 bases between them. The germline V gene has CDR1 SGDLS and CDR2 YYNGEE. This CDR3 reads CASSVEGNPYNEQFF. CDR3 nucleotides: TGTGCCAGCAGCGTAGAAGGAAACCCCTACAATGAGCAGTTCTTC.

This chain joins TRBV20-1 and TRBJ2-3; no clear D gene. The germline V gene has CDR1 DFQATT and CDR2 SNEGSKA (reference sequence). This CDR3 region has 15 residues. V lost 0 bases, J lost 5 bases, and 15 bases lay in between. CDR3 loop: CSARDRKVALDTQYF. For the CDR3, the DNA is TGCAGTGCTAGAGATCGGAAGGTCGCGCTAGATACGCAGTATTTT.

The chain carries TRBV27 and TRBJ1-1; D perhaps matches TRBD1 (6 bases). Trimming removed 7 bases at V and 7 bases at J, with 19 bases between. The CDR3 is made up of 14 amino acids. Germline V gene sequence: CDR1 MNHEY, CDR2 SMNVEV (reference sequence). The CDR3 DNA reads as TGTGCCAGCACCCGGAGGGGGGGGCCGGGTGAAGCTTTCTTT. It specifies CASTRRGGPGEAFF.

The rearrangement uses TRBV15 and TRBJ2-1; D gene ambiguous. From germline, CDR1 is LNHNV and CDR2 YYDKDF (reference sequence). V gave up 1 base and J gave up 8 bases, with 15 bases separating them. The CDR3 totals 15 residues. For the CDR3, the DNA is TGTGCCACCAGCAGAGGAACGGGCGTCATCTATGAGCAGTTCTTC. The encoded protein is CATSRGTGVIYEQFF. The entire variable domain, with the rest obtained from reference TRBV15 and TRBJ2-1, is as follows: DAMVIQNPRYQVTQFGKPVTLSCSQTLNHNVMYWYQQKSSQAPKLLFHYYDKDFNNEADTPDNFQSRRPNTSFCFLDIRSPGLGDTAMYLCATSRGTGVIYEQFFGPGTRLTVL.

This clonotype was counted a few times. This chain connects TRBV6-2 or TRBV6-3 to TRBJ2-7, with no clear D. Looked up from germline, CDR1 is MNHEY and CDR2 is SVGEGT. Trimming cost V 7 bases and J 0 bases, with 13 bases left between them. The CDR3 consists of 14 residues. CDR3 nucleotides: TGTGCCAGCAAGGTCGGCCTCGCCTCCTACGAGCAGTACTTC. Its protein is CASKVGLASYEQYF.

This clonotype was counted between two and nine times. The chain links TRBV11-2 to TRBJ2-7; TRBD2 matches at 12 bases. The V gene end was trimmed by 5 bases and the J gene end by 3 bases; junction bases not matched to a gene: 2. Germline assignment: CDR1 SGHAT and CDR2 FQNNGV. The CDR3 loop spans 14 amino acids. CDR3 sequence: CASSQTSGSYEQYF. CDR3 bases: TGTGCCAGCAGCCAGACTAGCGGGAGCTACGAGCAGTACTTC.

In this sample, this clonotype turned up a few times. This chain joins TRBV20-1 and TRBJ2-3, with TRBD2 matching over 7 bases. The CDR3 covers 15 residues. Unmatched junction bases numbered 7, after V lost 4 bases and J lost 0 bases. Germline V gene data show CDR1 as DFQATT and CDR2 as SNEGSKA (reference sequence). CDR3 DNA: TGCAGTGCTACAAGCTCTAGCGGCAGCACAGATACGCAGTATTTT. This codes for CSATSSSGSTDTQYF.

This clonotype was seen only a few times. The chain links TRBV27 to TRBJ2-1, with 11 bases matching TRBD2. The CDR3 is 17 amino acids. J gave up 8 bases and V 1 base, and 10 bases lay outside the gene matches. Looked up from germline, CDR1 is MNHEY and CDR2 is SMNVEV (reference sequence). The CDR3 loop reads CASSLLGTSGQKDEQFF. Written as DNA, the CDR3 is TGTGCCAGCAGTTTATTGGGGACTAGCGGTCAAAAGGATGAGCAGTTCTTC.

Turning to this clonotype: At one boundary the junction diverges from the germline segment, which might be a read error. V gene TRBV20-1 combines with J gene TRBJ1-6, with a possible D match to TRBD1 (5 bases). This CDR3 has 14 residues. The germline gives CDR1 DFQATT, CDR2 SNEGSKA (reference sequence). This chain's CDR3 is CSARDSPLLGPLHF. CDR3 nucleotides: TGCAGTGCCAGAGACAGCCCCCTTTTGGGACCCCTCCACTTT.

This clonotype showed up just a few times. This rearrangement joins TRBV7-2 to TRBJ2-7, with 12 bases identical to TRBD2. Germline trimming cut 4 bases from V and 3 bases from J; bases unmatched to any gene: 4. The CDR3 length is 15 residues. From germline, CDR1 is SGHTA and CDR2 FQGNSA. CDR3 residues: CASSYGLAGLYEQYF. CDR3 DNA sequence: TGTGCCAGCAGCTACGGACTAGCGGGGCTCTACGAGCAGTACTTC. The full variable domain, rest sourced from reference TRBV7-2 and TRBJ2-7, is GAGVSQSPSNKVTEKGKDVELRCDPISGHTALYWYRQSLGQGLEFLIYFQGNSAPDKSGLPSDRFSAERTGGSVSTLTIQRTQQEDSAVYLCASSYGLAGLYEQYFGPGTRLTVT.

This rearrangement joins TRBV12-3 or TRBV12-4 to TRBJ2-7; no definite D call. V lost 2 bases and J lost 7, with 6 bases in between. The CDR3 has 11 amino acids. CDR3 region: CASSLLGEQYF. The CDR3 nucleotides read TGTGCCAGCAGTTTATTAGGGGAGCAGTACTTC.

The rearrangement joins TRBV7-9 to TRBJ1-2; TRBD1 agrees at 7 bases. Germline V gene sequence: CDR1 SEHNR, CDR2 FQNEAQ (reference sequence). This CDR3 region has 13 residues. Unmatched junction bases numbered 11, after V lost 8 bases and J lost 8 bases. As DNA, the CDR3 is TGTGCCAGCGGACCTAGGACAGGATTAGGCTACACCTTC. Translated: CASGPRTGLGYTF.

The chain recombines TRBV4-2 with TRBJ1-5, with D perhaps matching TRBD1 (5 bases). CDR3 length: 10 amino acids. Germline CDR1 is LGHNA and CDR2 is YNFKEQ. V was trimmed by 5 bases and J by 12 bases, leaving 8 bases between them. Here the CDR3 reads CASSTTDQHF. The CDR3 nucleotides read TGTGCCAGCAGCACGACAGACCAGCATTTT.

V usage is TRBV24-1 and J usage is TRBJ2-1; no firm D call. The CDR3 spans 12 residues. Germline assignment: CDR1 KGHDR and CDR2 SFDVKD. Trimming removed 0 bases from V and 5 bases from J, with 1 base in between. CDR3 residues: CATSDLNNEQFF. Written as DNA, the CDR3 is TGTGCCACCAGTGATTTGAACAATGAGCAGTTCTTC.

The table lists this clonotype with many counts. The chain is built from TRBV12-3 or TRBV12-4 and TRBJ2-1, with 14 bases identical to TRBD2. This CDR3 is built from 15 residues. V lost 8 bases, J lost 8 bases, and 8 bases stayed unmatched. The CDR3 loop is CASGGLAGGSDEQFF. The CDR3 DNA sequence: TGTGCCAGCGGAGGACTAGCGGGGGGCTCGGATGAGCAGTTCTTC.